This T cell receptor (beta chain) was identified during a study of T-cell memory formation after mild COVID-19 (dated by TCRdb to the early 2020s). About the investigation overall: TCR sequence clusters from the two donors were largely donor specific. The cohort comprised two young, previously healthy adult volunteers, one female and one male. Longitudinal TCRalpha and TCRbeta repertoire sequencing tracked T-cell clones expanding and contracting after mild COVID-19 in a couple of donors.

General findings and caveats noted by the study authors: SARS-CoV-2 specificity was not confirmed for the second-wave clones peaking on day 37. Some responding clones were detected in pre-infection memory, suggesting pre-existing cross-reactive memory T cells joined the SARS-CoV-2 response. From day 15 to 85, contracting clones showed balanced CD4/CD8 phenotypes, whereas a second wave of clones that expanded from day 15 to 37 leaned towards CD4+. Only a couple of mild cases were covered by the study, and larger cohorts that include severe cases with pre-infection samples were considered necessary. Contracting CD4+ clones were located mainly in the CM and EM memory subsets, whereas CD8+ clones were found to be enriched in EMRA.

With regard to this clonotype: Its antigen is unknown. Qualities for individual bases were not recorded, and no much larger clone is one base off.

Ficoll-Paque density gradient centrifugation was used to isolate PBMCs. As encoded in the germline V gene (reference sequence), CDR1 is LNHNV while CDR2 is YYDKDF. Trimmed from V: 1 base; trimmed from J: 3 bases; junction bases lacking a gene match: 1. The cysteine opens and the phenylalanine closes a CDR3 of 15 amino acids. The kept DNA is CDR3 alone, 45 bases in frame from the first base. The sequencing machine was an Illumina NovaSeq 6000. cDNA libraries for TCRalpha and TCRbeta were prepared by 5'RACE using constant-segment primers, with sample barcodes and unique molecular identifiers added. Trizol reagent was used to extract RNA from every sample. The libraries were amplified in two PCR steps, and the second step added a second sample barcode and Illumina TruSeq adapters. Sequencing of libraries was performed on an Illumina NovaSeq with 2 x 150 bp paired-end reads. The paper's processing steps were these. With migec v1.2.7, reads were demultiplexed and then collapsed into UMI-guided consensus sequences. With mixcr v2.1.11, UMI consensuses were aligned to TRA and TRB V and J templates and assembled into clonotypes. Clonotypes were classified as expanded or contracted when called significant by both edgeR and NoisET, with noise models trained on biological replicates. For edgeR calls, a false discovery rate-adjusted p below 0.01 and a log2 fold-change threshold of 1 were applied. As an exploratory analysis of dynamics, max-normalized trajectories of the 1000 most abundant clonotypes were examined by PCA with hierarchical clustering. Separately sequenced CD4+ and CD8+ repertoires were used to assign the CD4 or CD8 phenotype of responding clones. TCRdb trimmed public reads at Q25 via fastp, called clones via MiXCR and kept in-frame beta chains. Each CDR3 protein gets just one entry, which takes the most common genes and DNA from the rows behind it. The V and J calls and clone size are TCRdb's, not the authors'. The sample table records roughly 110,000 distinct CDR3 sequences; under 15% of these occur just once. 27% of the sample is taken by the ten largest.

The sequence joins TRBV15 to TRBJ2-1, and 9 bases in between align with TRBD2. The sample comprised PBMCs or a T cell subset sorted from them (not recorded which). The clonotype was recovered from an adult woman who had mild COVID-19 (a few samples of this study predate the infection). The sample titles of this study are shuffled in the database, so cell type and time point are left out; the donor was told from shared clones. The CDR3 amino acid sequence is: CATSRGLADYNEQFF. The DNA is as follows: TGTGCCACCAGCAGAGGACTAGCGGACTACAATGAGCAGTTCTTC.